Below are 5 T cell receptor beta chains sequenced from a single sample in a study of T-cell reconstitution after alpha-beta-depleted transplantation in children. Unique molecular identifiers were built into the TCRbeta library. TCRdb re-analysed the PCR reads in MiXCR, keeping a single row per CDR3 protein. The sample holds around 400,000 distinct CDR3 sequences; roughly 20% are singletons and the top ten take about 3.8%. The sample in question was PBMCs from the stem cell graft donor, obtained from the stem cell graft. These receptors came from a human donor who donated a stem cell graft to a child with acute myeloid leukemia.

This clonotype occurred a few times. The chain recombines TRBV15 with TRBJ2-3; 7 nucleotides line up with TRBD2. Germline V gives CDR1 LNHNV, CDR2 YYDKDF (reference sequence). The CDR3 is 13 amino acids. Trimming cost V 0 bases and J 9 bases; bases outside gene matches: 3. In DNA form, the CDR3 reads TGTGCCACCAGCAGAGATCTAGCGGCAACGCAGTATTTT. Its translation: CATSRDLAATQYF.

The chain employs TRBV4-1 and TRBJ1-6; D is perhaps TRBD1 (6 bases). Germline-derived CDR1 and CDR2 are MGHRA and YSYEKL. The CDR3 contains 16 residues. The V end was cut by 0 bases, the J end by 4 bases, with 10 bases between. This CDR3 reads CASSQERTAYNSPLHF. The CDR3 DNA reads TGCGCCAGCAGCCAAGAGCGGACAGCGTATAATTCACCCCTCCACTTT.

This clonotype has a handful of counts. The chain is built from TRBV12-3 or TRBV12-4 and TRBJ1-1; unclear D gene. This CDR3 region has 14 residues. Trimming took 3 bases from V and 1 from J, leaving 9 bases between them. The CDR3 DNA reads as TGTGCCAGCAGTTTTCGGGGAGGGAACACTGAAGCTTTCTTT. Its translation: CASSFRGGNTEAFF.

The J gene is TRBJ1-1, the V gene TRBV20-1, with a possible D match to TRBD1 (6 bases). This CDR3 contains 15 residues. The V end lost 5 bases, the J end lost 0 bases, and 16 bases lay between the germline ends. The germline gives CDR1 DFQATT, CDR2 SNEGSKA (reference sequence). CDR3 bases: TGCAGTGCTCCAGCGGGGGGGGGCCTGAACACTGAAGCTTTCTTT. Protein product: CSAPAGGGLNTEAFF.

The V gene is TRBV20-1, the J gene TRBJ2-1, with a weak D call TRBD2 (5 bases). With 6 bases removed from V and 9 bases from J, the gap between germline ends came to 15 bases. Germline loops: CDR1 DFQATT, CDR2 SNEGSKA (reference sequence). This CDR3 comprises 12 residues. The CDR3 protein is CSAVAGSSEQFF. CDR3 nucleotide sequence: TGCAGTGCGGTGGCGGGCTCCTCTGAGCAGTTCTTC.